Only one count was recorded for the clone carrying this TCR beta chain. Antigen specificity is unknown. This CDR3 contains 16 residues. Germline loops: CDR1 SGHAT, CDR2 FQNNGV. The data stem from a study of blood T cells in healthy people across ages. General study points: With naive T cell percentage, TCR beta diversity showed a strong correlation.

Using a J-beta primer mix together with a sample-barcoded 5' primer, a second PCR was run for about 6 to 12 cycles. All samples yielded 2.5 million or more CDR3-containing paired-end reads. One entry per CDR3 protein results from TCRdb running MiXCR on the 5' RACE reads. The sample includes about a million distinct CDR3 sequences, around 46% seen only once; the top ten take 13%. What was sequenced was blood. The receptor's source is a man aged 30-40 years in good health. The V call is TRBV11-2, the J call TRBJ2-5; the match to TRBD1 covers 7 bases. The DNA end is a closer match to TRBJ2-7, so the J assignment may be wrong. CDR3 nucleotide sequence: TGTGCCAGCAGCTTCACAGGGGCTAAGGGGGCCTACGAGCAGTACTTC. Protein: CASSFTGAKGAYEQYF.